The 4 T cell receptor beta chains listed next were all sequenced from one sample in a study of cytomegalovirus exposure and HLA in healthy donors. The PCR had 60 Vbeta and 13 Jbeta primers. TCRdb's table, derived via immunoSEQ multiplex PCR, lists solely in-frame clones and lacks some. The sample lists about 170,000 clones, about 80% occurring once. The specimen sequenced was PBMCs. The origin of the receptors is a woman aged 45-59 years in good health and CMV-seropositive.

Only a few counts were recorded for this clone. Here the CDR3 reads CASSPPTNEKLFF. The CDR3, as DNA: TGTGCCAGCAGCCCTCCAACTAATGAAAAACTGTTTTTT. The V and J genes are TRBV28 and TRBJ1-4; D is unresolved. Trimming removed 6 bases at V and 0 bases at J, with 5 bases between. The CDR3 spans 13 residues. Germline-derived CDR1 and CDR2 are MDHEN and SYDVKM.

The chain links TRBV7-2 to TRBJ1-2; 9 bases map to TRBD1. The J segment lost 2 bases and the V segment lost 1 base, leaving 8 bases of the junction unmatched. Per germline, CDR1 SGHTA and CDR2 FQGNSA. The CDR3 covers 17 residues. In nucleotides, the CDR3 is TGTGCCAGCAGCTTAGGCCCTGTCGGACAGGGGAACTATGGCTACACCTTC. Protein product: CASSLGPVGQGNYGYTF.

V and J are TRBV10-2 and TRBJ1-1, with D tentatively TRBD1 (5 bases). The CDR3 has 13 amino acids. Germline CDR1 WSHSY, CDR2 SAAADI. V lost 8 bases to trimming and J lost 1 base, with 11 bases between them. CDR3 in DNA: TGCGCCAGCTTAGGGGTGGGGAACACTGAAGCTTTCTTT. Translated, it gives CASLGVGNTEAFF.

The rearrangement links TRBV7-9 to TRBJ2-1, with TRBD2 as a possible D gene (6 bases). This CDR3 has 13 amino acids. Germline loops: CDR1 SEHNR, CDR2 FQNEAQ (reference sequence). Between the trimmed V and J ends, which lost 8 bases and 6 bases, there was a span of 14 bases. CDR3 DNA: TGTGCCAGCCAGGCGCTAGCGCTCAATGAGCAGTTCTTC. This translates into CASQALALNEQFF.